This T cell receptor beta chain was recovered during a study of post-analysis software for immune sequencing data. Prepared TCR beta cDNA libraries contained unique molecular identifiers. Some 500,000 cDNA molecules were recovered from an input of roughly 0.85 to 10 million T cells. TCRdb ran MiXCR on the PCR reads and lists one entry per CDR3 protein. There are about 430,000 distinct CDR3 sequences in the sample; 30% to 45% occur only once, and 6.5% to 8% lies in the top ten. The source is a girl aged 2-10 years with multiple sclerosis. Sequenced material: blood.

The CDR3: CASSQEGQPQETQYF. In nucleotides, the CDR3 is TGTGCCAGCAGCCAAGAGGGACAGCCCCAAGAGACCCAGTACTTC. This chain uses TRBV14 with TRBJ2-5, with 7 bases identical to TRBD1. CDR1 and CDR2 from the germline V gene are SGHDN and FVKESK. This CDR3 region has 15 residues. J gave up 1 base and V 0 bases, and 2 bases lay outside the gene matches.